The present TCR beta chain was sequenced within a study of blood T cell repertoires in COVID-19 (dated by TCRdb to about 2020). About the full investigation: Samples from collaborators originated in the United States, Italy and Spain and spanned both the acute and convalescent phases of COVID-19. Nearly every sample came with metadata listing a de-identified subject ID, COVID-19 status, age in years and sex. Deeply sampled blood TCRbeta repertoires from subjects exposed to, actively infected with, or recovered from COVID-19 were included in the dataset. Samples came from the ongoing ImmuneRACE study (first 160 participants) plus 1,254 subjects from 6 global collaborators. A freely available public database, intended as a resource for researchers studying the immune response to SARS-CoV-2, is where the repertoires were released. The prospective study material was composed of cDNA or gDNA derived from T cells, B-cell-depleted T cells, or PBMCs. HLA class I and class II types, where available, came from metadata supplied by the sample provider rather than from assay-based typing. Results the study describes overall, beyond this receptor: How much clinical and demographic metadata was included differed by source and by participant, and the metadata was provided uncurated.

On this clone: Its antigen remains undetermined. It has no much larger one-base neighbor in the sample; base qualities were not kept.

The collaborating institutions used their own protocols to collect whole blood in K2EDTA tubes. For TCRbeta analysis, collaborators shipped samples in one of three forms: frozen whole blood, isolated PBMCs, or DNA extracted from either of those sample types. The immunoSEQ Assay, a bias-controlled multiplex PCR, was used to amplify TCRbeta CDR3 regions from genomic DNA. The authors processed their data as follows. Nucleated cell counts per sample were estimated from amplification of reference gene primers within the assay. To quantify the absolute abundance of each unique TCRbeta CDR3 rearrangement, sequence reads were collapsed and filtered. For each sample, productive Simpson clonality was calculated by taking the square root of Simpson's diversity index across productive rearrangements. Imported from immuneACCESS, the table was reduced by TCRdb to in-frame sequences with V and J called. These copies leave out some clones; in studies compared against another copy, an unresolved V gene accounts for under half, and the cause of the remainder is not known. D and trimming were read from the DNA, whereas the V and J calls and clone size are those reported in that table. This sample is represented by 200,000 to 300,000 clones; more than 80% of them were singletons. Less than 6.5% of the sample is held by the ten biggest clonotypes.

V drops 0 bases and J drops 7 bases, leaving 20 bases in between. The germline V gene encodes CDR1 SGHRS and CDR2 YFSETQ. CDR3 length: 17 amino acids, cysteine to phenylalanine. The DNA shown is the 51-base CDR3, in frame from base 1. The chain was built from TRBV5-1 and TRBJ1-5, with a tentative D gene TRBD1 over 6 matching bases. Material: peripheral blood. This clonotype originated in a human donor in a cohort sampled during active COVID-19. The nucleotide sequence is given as TGCGCCAGCAGCTTGGACAGAACGAAATCGCAGGGGCAGCCCCAGCATTTT. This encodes CASSLDRTKSQGQPQHF.